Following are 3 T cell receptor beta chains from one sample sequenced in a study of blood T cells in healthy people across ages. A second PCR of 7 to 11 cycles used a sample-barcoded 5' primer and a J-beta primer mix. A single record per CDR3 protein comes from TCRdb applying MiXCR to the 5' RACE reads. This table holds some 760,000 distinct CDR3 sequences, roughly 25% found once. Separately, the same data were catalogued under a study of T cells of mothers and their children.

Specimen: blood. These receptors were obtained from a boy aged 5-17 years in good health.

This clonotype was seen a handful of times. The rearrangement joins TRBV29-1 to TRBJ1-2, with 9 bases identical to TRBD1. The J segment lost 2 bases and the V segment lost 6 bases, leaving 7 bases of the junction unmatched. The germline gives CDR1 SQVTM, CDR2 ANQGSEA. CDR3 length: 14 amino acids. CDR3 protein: CSVTGTGTNYGYTF. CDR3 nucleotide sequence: TGCAGCGTAACGGGGACAGGGACGAACTATGGCTACACCTTC. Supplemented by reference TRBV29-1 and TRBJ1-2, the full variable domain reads SAVISQKPSRDICQRGTSLTIQCQVDSQVTMMFWYRQQPGQSLTLIATANQGSEATYESGFVIDKFPISRPNLTFSTLTVSNMSPEDSSIYLCSVTGTGTNYGYTFGSGTRLTVV.

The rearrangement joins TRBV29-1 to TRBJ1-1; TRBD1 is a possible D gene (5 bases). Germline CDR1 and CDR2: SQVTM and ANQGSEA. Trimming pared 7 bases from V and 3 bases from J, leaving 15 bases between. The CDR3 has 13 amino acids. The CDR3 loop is CSARDSGDTEAFF. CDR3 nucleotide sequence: TGCAGCGCCAGGGATTCCGGGGACACTGAAGCTTTCTTT.

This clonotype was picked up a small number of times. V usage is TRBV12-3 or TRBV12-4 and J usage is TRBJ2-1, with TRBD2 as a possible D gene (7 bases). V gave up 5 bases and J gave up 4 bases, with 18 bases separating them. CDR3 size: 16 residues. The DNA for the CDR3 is TGTGCCAGCAGTGGGAGGGGGGAGGTTAGATACAATGAGCAGTTCTTC. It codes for CASSGRGEVRYNEQFF.